Included here is one TCR beta chain sequence, with context. The CDR3 has 16 residues. The V gene lost 0 bases and the J gene lost 3 bases, with 10 bases spanning the gap. Germline V gene lookup returns CDR1 SGHRS and CDR2 YFSETQ. The data are from a study of blood T cell repertoires in COVID-19. Overall study: Material from acute and convalescent COVID-19 was sourced from the United States, Italy and Spain. In each case, the material was cDNA or gDNA derived from T cells, B-cell-depleted T cells, or PBMCs.

In the authors' methods: Researchers report that nucleated cell counts were estimated from reference gene primer amplification. Sequenced by immunoSEQ multiplex PCR; TCRdb stores in-frame clones only, minus some. V and J calls and clone size come straight from that table; D and trimming were deduced from the DNA. The table records 40,000 to 45,000 clones, 80% to 90% of them present only once. The origin of this receptor is a human donor in a cohort sampled during active COVID-19. The sequenced sample was peripheral blood. The J gene is TRBJ1-6, the V gene TRBV5-1; D gene ambiguous. CDR3 nucleotides: TGCGCCAGCAGCTTGGAAGCGATGAGCTATAATTCACCCCTCCACTTT. This encodes CASSLEAMSYNSPLHF.